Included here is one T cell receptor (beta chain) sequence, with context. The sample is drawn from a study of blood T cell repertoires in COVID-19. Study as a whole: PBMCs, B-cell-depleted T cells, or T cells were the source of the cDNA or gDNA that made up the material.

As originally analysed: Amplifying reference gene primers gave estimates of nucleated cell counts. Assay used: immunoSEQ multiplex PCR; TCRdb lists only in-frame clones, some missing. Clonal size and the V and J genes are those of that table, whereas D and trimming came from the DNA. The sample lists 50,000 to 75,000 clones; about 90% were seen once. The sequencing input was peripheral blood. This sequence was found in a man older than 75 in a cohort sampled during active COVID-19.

The CDR3 is CASSSVDRGRDGYTF. CDR3 coding DNA: TGCGCCAGCAGCTCGGTCGACAGGGGGCGTGATGGCTACACCTTC. The J gene is TRBJ1-2, the V gene TRBV4-3; TRBD1 aligns across 10 bases. The junction had 9 bases not matched to a gene; V was cut back by 5 bases and J by 6 bases. The length of the CDR3 is 15 residues. Germline assignment: CDR1 LGHNA and CDR2 YSLEER.